The TCR beta chain described here comes from a study of radiotherapy plus CTLA-4 blockade in lung cancer. At the level of the study: About 20% of patients responded objectively, and 25% to 40% achieved disease control.

There are 13 residues in the CDR3. CDR1 and CDR2 (germline): SEHNR, FQNEAQ (reference sequence). Trimming took off 5 bases at V and 4 bases at J, with 11 bases between the two ends. Regarding this clone: Its antigen is still unknown.

General study results and limits: Blood TCR clones of tumor origin expanded after radiotherapy plus ipilimumab. Reportedly, early blood T cell clone dynamics best predicted response, with interferon-beta.

Only in-frame clones appear in the TCRdb table, and some are missing; sequencing was by immunoSEQ multiplex PCR. The table has some 90,000 clones, about 90% seen once. Patients with chemo-refractory metastatic non-small-cell lung cancer received focal radiation plus CTLA-4 blockade with ipilimumab. J is TRBJ1-2 and V is TRBV7-9; no definite D call. Sequences were derived from peripheral blood, sampled from a patient treated with radiotherapy plus ipilimumab. The receptor was isolated from a human donor with non-small cell lung cancer who had a partial response to radiotherapy plus ipilimumab. The CDR3 loop is CASSSGSAYGYTF. CDR3 sequence (DNA): TGTGCCAGCAGCAGCGGGAGTGCCTATGGCTACACCTTC.